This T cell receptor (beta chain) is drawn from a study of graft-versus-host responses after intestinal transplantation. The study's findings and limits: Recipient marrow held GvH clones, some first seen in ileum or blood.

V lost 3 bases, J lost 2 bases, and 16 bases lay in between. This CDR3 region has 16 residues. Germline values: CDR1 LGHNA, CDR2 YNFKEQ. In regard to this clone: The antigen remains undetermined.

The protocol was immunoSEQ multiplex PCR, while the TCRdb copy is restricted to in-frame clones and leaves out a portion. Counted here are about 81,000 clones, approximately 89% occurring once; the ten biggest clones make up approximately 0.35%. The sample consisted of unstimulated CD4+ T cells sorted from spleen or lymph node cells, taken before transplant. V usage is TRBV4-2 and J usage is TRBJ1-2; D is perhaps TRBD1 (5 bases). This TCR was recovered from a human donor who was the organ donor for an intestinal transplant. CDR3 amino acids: CASSQDLTATNYGYTF. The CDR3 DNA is TGTGCCAGCAGCCAGGATTTGACAGCTACAAACTATGGCTACACCTTC.